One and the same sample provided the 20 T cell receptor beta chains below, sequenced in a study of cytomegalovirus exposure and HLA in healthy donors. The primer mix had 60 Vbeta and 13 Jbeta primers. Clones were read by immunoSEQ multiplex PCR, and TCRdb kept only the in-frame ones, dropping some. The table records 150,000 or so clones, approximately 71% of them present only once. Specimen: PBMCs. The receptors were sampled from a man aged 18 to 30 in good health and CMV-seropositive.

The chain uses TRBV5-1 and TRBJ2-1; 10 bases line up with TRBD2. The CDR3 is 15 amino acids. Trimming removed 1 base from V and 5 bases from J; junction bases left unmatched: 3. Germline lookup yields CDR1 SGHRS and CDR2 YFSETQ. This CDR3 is CASSLILAGNNEQFF. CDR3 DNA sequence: TGCGCCAGCAGCTTGATACTAGCGGGGAACAATGAGCAGTTCTTC.

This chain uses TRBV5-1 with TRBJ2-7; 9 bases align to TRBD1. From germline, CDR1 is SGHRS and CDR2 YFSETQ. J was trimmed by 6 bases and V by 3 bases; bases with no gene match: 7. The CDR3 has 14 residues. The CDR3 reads CASSSGQGQFEQYF. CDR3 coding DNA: TGCGCCAGCAGCTCCGGACAGGGGCAATTCGAGCAGTACTTC.

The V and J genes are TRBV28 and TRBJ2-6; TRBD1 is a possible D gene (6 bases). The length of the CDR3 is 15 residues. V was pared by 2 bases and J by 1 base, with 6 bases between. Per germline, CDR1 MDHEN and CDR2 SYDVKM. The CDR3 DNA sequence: TGTGCCAGCAGTTTAAGGGGGTCTGGGGCCAACGTCCTGACTTTC. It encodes CASSLRGSGANVLTF.

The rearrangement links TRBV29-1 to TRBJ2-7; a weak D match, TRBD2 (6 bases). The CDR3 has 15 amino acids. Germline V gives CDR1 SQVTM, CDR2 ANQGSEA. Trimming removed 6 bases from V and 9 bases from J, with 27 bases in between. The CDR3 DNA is TGCAGCGTCCCGACCGACTACGGGAGCTCATTTCGGCAGTACTTC. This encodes CSVPTDYGSSFRQYF.

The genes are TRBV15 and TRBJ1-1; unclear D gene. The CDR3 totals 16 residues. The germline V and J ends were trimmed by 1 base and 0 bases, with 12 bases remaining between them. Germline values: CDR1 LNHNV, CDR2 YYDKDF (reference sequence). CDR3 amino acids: CATSRGIEVMNTEAFF. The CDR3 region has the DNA TGTGCCACCAGCAGAGGAATTGAGGTCATGAACACTGAAGCTTTCTTT.

The CDR3 DNA sequence: TGTGCCAGCAGTTCAATACTCGGGGTTCAGAACAATGAGCAGTTCTTC. The encoded protein is CASSSILGVQNNEQFF. V usage is TRBV28 and J usage is TRBJ2-1; D perhaps matches TRBD2 (5 bases). This CDR3 is built from 16 residues. V was trimmed by 4 bases and J by 5 bases, leaving 18 bases between them. Germline V gene sequence: CDR1 MDHEN, CDR2 SYDVKM.

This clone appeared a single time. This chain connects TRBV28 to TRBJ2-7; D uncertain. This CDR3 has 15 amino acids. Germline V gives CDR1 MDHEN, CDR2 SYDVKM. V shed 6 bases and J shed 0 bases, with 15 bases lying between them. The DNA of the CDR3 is TGTGCCAGCAGGTGGTCGTTTCAGTACTCCTACGAGCAGTACTTC. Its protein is CASRWSFQYSYEQYF.

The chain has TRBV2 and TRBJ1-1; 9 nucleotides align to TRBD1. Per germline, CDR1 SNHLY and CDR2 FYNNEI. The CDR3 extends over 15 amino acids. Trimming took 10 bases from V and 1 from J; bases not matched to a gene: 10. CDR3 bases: TGTGCCAACTTACAGGGGGCAAACCGGAACACTGAAGCTTTCTTT. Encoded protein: CANLQGANRNTEAFF.

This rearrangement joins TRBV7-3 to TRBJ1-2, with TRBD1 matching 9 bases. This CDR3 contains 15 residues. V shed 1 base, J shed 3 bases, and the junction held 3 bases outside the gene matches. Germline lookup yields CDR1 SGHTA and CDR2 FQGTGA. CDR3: CASSLMGQGYYGYTF. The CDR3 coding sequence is TGTGCCAGCAGCTTAATGGGACAGGGCTACTATGGCTACACCTTC.

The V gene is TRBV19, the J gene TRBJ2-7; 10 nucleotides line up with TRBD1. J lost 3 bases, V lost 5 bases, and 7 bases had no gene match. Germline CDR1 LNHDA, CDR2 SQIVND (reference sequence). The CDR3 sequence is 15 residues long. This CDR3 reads CASSWDRGAGYEQYF. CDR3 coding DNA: TGTGCCAGTAGTTGGGACAGGGGAGCTGGCTACGAGCAGTACTTC.

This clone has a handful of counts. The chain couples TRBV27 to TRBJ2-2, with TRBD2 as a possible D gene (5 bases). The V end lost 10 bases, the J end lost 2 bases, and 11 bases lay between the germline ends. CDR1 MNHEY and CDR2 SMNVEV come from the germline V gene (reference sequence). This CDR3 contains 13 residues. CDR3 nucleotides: TGTGCCACCATCGAGGGAAACACCGGGGAGCTGTTTTTT. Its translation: CATIEGNTGELFF.

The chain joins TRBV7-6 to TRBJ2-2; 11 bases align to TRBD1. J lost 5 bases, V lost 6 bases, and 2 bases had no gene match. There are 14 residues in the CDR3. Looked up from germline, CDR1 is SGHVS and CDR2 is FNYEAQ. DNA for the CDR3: TGTGCCAGCAGGGGACAGGGGGGAACCGGGGAGCTGTTTTTT. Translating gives CASRGQGGTGELFF.

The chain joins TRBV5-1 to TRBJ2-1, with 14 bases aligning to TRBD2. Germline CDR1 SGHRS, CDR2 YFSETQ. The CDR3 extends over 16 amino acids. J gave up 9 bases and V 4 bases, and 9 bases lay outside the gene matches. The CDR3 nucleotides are TGCGCCAGCAGCCCCCCGGGACTAGCGGGAGTTGGTGAGCAGTTCTTC. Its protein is CASSPPGLAGVGEQFF.

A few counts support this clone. CDR3 sequence (DNA): TGTGCCAGCAGCGTAGAGGGCGGGACTGAAGGCTACACCTTC. Its translation: CASSVEGGTEGYTF. The V and J genes are TRBV9 and TRBJ1-2; a possible D gene is TRBD1 (5 bases). Trimming cost V 0 bases and J 8 bases, with 14 bases left between them. CDR1 is SGDLS, CDR2 YYNGEE, per germline. The CDR3 extends over 14 amino acids.

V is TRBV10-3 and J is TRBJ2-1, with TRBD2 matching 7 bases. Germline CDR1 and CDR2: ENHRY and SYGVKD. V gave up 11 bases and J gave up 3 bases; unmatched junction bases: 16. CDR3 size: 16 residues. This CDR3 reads CAAPTQVPSGYNEQFF. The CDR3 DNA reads TGTGCCGCCCCTACACAGGTCCCTAGCGGCTACAATGAGCAGTTCTTC.

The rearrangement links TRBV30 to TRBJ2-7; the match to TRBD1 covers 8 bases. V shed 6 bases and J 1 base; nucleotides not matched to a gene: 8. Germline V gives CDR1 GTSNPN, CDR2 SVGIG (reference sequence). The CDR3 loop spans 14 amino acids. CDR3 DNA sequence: TGTGCCTGTGACAGGGGCCCCCGGTCCTACGAGCAGTACTTC. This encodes CACDRGPRSYEQYF. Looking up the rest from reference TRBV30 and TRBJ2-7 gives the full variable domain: SQTIHQWPATLVQPVGSPLSLECTVEGTSNPNLYWYRQAAGRGLQLLFYSVGIGQISSEVPQNLSASRPQDRQFILSSKKLLLSDSGFYLCACDRGPRSYEQYFGPGTRLTVT.

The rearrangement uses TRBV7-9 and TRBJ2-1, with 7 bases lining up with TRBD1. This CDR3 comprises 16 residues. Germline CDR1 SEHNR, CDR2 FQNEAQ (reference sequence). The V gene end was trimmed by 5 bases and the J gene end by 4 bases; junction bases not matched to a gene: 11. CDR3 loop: CASSPIGTDTYNEQFF. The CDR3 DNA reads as TGTGCCAGCAGCCCCATCGGGACAGACACTTACAATGAGCAGTTCTTC.

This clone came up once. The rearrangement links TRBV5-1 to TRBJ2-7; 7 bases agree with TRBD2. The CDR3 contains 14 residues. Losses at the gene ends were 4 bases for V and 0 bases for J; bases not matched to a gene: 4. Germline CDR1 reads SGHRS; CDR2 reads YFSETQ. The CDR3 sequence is CASSASGFSYEQYF. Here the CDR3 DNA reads TGCGCCAGCAGCGCTAGCGGTTTCTCCTACGAGCAGTACTTC.

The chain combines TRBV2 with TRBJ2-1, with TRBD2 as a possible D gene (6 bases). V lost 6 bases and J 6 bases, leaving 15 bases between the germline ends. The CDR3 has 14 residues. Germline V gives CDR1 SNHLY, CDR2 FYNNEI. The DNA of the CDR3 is TGTGCCAGCAGAGTCGGGAGTCCAGGCAATGAGCAGTTCTTC. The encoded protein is CASRVGSPGNEQFF. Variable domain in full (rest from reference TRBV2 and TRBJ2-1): EPEVTQTPSHQVTQMGQEVILRCVPISNHLYFYWYRQILGQKVEFLVSFYNNEISEKSEIFDDQFSVERPDGSNFTLKIRSTKLEDSAMYFCASRVGSPGNEQFFGPGTRLTVL.

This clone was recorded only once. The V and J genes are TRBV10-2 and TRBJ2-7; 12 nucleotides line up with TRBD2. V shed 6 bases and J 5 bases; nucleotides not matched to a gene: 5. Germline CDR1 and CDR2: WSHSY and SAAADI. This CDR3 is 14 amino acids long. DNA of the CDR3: TGCGCCAGCAGGGAGACTAGCGGGAGACACGAGCAGTACTTC. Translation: CASRETSGRHEQYF.